This T cell receptor beta chain was retrieved from a study of regulatory T cells in long-lasting Graves disease. Turning to the study itself: Those Graves' patients who were newly diagnosed had been on antithyroid drugs under 3 months. Study-wide points: Persistent disease exhibited a predilection for TRBV28, TRBJ1-2 and TRBJ2-5.

Trimming removed 6 bases from V and 0 bases from J, with 9 bases in between. The CDR3 runs 14 residues. Germline V CDR1 and CDR2: LNHDA, SQIVND (reference sequence). Regarding time point: newly diagnosed GD, antithyroid drugs for less than 3 months. The TCR library was made from RNA that had been extracted from PBMCs in TRIzol. Library construction for TCR beta used iRepertoire HTBI primers and Arm-PCR of CDR3 regions. TCRdb processed the multiplex PCR reads anew with MiXCR; each CDR3 protein has one entry. The sample shows some 220,000 distinct CDR3 sequences, roughly 19% of them seen only once. This clonotype was observed many times. Its antigen is not known. In addition, the sample was reused for a study of T cells in Graves' hyperthyroidism and ophthalmopathy. That report adds: Diagnostic decisions used clinical symptoms, serum thyroxine and TRAb, thyroid ultrasound and orbital computed tomography. Most thyroid-expanded clonotypes above 0.001 were also found in blood.

The sequence derives from a woman in her 30s with Graves disease. The chain links TRBV19 to TRBJ2-1, with D maybe TRBD1 (6 bases). Sequencing was performed on peripheral blood mononuclear cells (PBMCs), taken at new diagnosis, from a patient treated with antithyroid drugs. The CDR3 sequence is CASRRGSSYNEQFF. The CDR3 nucleotides read TGTGCCAGTAGGAGGGGGAGCTCCTACAATGAGCAGTTCTTC.